This T cell receptor (beta chain) was sequenced in a study of blood T cell repertoires in COVID-19. Study summary: The study drew acute and convalescent COVID-19 samples from the United States, Italy and Spain. From T cells, B-cell-depleted T cells, or PBMCs came the material, which was cDNA or gDNA.

Germline CDR1 reads MNHEY; CDR2 reads SMNVEV (reference sequence). V lost 6 bases and J lost 0, with 21 bases in between. The CDR3 runs 17 residues. Authors' methods: Nucleated cell number was recorded as an estimate derived from reference gene primer amplification. Assay: immunoSEQ multiplex PCR; the TCRdb copy retains only in-frame clones and omits some. The V and J calls and clone size are taken from that table; D and trimming were inferred from the DNA. The sample holds roughly 66,000 clones, about 90% seen once. The sequence was obtained from a human donor in a cohort sampled during active COVID-19. The V call is TRBV27, the J call TRBJ2-7; D possibly corresponds to TRBD2 (8 bases). The sequenced sample consisted of peripheral blood. CDR3 nucleotide sequence: TGTGCCAGCAGCCTACTAGGGGGCGGGGGGAGCTCCTACGAGCAGTACTTC. Translation: CASSLLGGGGSSYEQYF.